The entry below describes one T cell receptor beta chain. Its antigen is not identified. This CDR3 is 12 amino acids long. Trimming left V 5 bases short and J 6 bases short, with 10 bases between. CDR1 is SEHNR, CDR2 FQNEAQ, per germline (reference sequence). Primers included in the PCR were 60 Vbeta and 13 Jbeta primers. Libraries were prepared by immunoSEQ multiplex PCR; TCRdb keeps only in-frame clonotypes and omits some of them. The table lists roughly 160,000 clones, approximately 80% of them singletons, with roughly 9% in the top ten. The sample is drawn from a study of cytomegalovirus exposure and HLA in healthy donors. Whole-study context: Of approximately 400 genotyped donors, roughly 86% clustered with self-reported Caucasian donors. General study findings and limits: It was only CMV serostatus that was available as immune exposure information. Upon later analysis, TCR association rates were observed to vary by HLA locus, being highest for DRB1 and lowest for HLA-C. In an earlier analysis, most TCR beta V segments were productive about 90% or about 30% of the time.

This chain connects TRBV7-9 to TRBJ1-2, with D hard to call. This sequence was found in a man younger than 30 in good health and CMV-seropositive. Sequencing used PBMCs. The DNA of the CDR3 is TGTGCCAGCAGCCCCTCGCGCGATGGCTACACCTTC. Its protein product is CASSPSRDGYTF.